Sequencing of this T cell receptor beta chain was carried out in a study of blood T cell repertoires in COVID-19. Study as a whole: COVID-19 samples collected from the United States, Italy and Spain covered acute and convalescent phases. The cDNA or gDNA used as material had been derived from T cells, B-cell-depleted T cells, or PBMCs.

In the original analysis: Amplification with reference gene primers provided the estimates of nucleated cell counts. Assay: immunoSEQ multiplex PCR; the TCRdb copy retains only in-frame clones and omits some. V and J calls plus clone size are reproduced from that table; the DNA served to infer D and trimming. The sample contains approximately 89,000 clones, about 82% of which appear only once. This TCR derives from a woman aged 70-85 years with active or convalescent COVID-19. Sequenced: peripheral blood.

The CDR3: CASSLSRGLGTEAFF. In DNA form, the CDR3 reads TGTGCCAGCAGCTTATCGCGGGGCTTGGGAACTGAAGCTTTCTTT. This chain links TRBV11-2 with TRBJ1-1; perhaps TRBD1 as D (5 bases). The germline CDR1 and CDR2 sequences are SGHAT and FQNNGV. This CDR3 is 15 amino acids long. V was cut by 2 bases and J by 5 bases, with 15 bases left in between.